What follows are 2 T cell receptor beta chains derived from one specimen sequenced in a study of T cell repertoires in cytomegalovirus infection (dated by TCRdb to the late 2010s). The sequencer listed for this sample is Illumina HiSeq 1500. TCRdb trimmed the raw reads at Q25, called clones with MiXCR and kept productive beta chains. Each entry merges the rows of one CDR3 protein and shows their most common DNA and genes. A total of some 700,000 distinct CDR3 sequences appear in this sample, under 40% of them only once. The top ten hold around 2.6% of the sample. The sample was PBMCs. The source of these receptors is a human donor in good health (CMV status not recorded). Some clones in this sample may be carry-over from other donors' samples.

The rearrangement links TRBV5-1 to TRBJ1-2; no firm D call. The CDR3 extends over 14 amino acids. Deletions cut 2 bases from V and 8 bases from J, with 16 bases between. From germline, CDR1 is SGHRS and CDR2 YFSETQ. This chain's CDR3 is CASSFRSSWRGYTF. CDR3 DNA sequence: TGCGCCAGCAGCTTCCGTTCTTCCTGGCGGGGCTACACCTTC.

The rearrangement links TRBV15 to TRBJ1-4; a weak D match, TRBD1 (5 bases). Germline CDR1 LNHNV, CDR2 YYDKDF (reference sequence). The V end lost 0 bases, the J end lost 3 bases, and 14 bases lay between the germline ends. The CDR3 contains 17 residues. The chain's CDR3 is CATSRDLRQGPNEKLFF. CDR3 nucleotide sequence: TGTGCCACCAGCAGAGATCTCAGGCAGGGACCTAATGAAAAACTGTTTTTT. The full variable domain, with the rest looked up from reference TRBV15 and TRBJ1-4, is DAMVIQNPRYQVTQFGKPVTLSCSQTLNHNVMYWYQQKSSQAPKLLFHYYDKDFNNEADTPDNFQSRRPNTSFCFLDIRSPGLGDTAMYLCATSRDLRQGPNEKLFFGSGTQLSVL.